This record covers a single T cell receptor beta chain. The target antigen is unknown. The data were obtained in a study of T cell repertoires in cytomegalovirus infection. Whole-study context: Alongside well-studied HLA-B-restricted CMV epitopes, recently identified HLA-C-restricted CMV epitopes were also used. Public TCR beta signatures were indicative of both CMV infection and a matching HLA type.

Study-level points and caveats: The ex vivo response was dominated by HLA-C-restricted CMV-specific TCR beta clonotypes.

TCRdb independently ran MiXCR on the reads; one entry per CDR3 protein. The sample includes under 300,000 distinct CDR3 sequences, around 20% of them seen just once. The input for sequencing was cultured PBMCs, taken from culture after CMV antigen stimulation. The TCR comes from a human donor in good health (CMV status not recorded). Some clones in this sample may be carry-over from other donors' samples.

CDR3 nucleotides: TGTGCCAGCAGTTACGCCCCGGGACACCAAGAGACCCAGTACTTC. Protein product: CASSYAPGHQETQYF. This chain joins TRBV6-2 or TRBV6-3 and TRBJ2-5; D could derive from TRBD1 or TRBD2 (5 bases each). Germline values: CDR1 MNHEY, CDR2 SVGEGT. The CDR3 is 15 amino acids. V was shortened by 2 bases and J by 0 bases, with 10 bases between the two germline ends.